The 25 T cell receptor beta chains in this list originate from one sample, sequenced in a study of shared clonotypes between healthy human individuals (dated by TCRdb to the early 2020s). Receptors were amplified or captured by the immunoSEQ multiplex PCR assay. This is the immuneACCESS table as TCRdb keeps it, with only in-frame sequences that have V and J called. A part of the clones is gone; compared with another copy, unresolved V genes explain less than half, and the rest is unexplained. This sample has some 580,000 clones in its table, and 98% of those were observed once. The ten largest clones represent 0.3% to 0.35% of the sample. CD8 naive samples were CD45RO-negative cells positively selected for CCR7, giving a CD45RA+CCR7+ population that excluded TemRA cells. Specimen: naive CD8+ T cells sorted from blood. What this sample's cell subset or site label stands for: CD45RA+CCR7+. Receptor source: a man aged 30-40 years in good health.

The chain links TRBV5-6 to TRBJ2-3; D is undetermined. The CDR3 is 11 amino acids. The germline V and J ends were trimmed by 0 bases and 8 bases, with 4 bases remaining between them. The germline V gene has CDR1 SGHDT and CDR2 YYEEEE. This CDR3 is CASSLGLTQYF. CDR3 nucleotide sequence: TGTGCCAGCAGCTTGGGGCTTACGCAGTATTTT.

The CDR3 sequence is CATSRFRGRAHEQYF. The CDR3 DNA follows: TGTGCCACCAGCAGGTTTCGCGGCAGGGCCCACGAGCAGTACTTC. This chain connects TRBV15 to TRBJ2-7; tentative D call: TRBD1 (5 bases). V was shortened by 3 bases and J by 5 bases, with 17 bases between the two germline ends. This CDR3 region has 15 residues. CDR1 is LNHNV and CDR2 is YYDKDF in the germline V gene (reference sequence).

The rearrangement links TRBV29-1 to TRBJ2-1; 7 nucleotides align to TRBD2. Trimming removed 7 bases from V and 0 bases from J; junction bases left unmatched: 9. The CDR3 runs 15 residues. Per germline, CDR1 SQVTM and CDR2 ANQGSEA. CDR3 residues: CSAKGGESSYNEQFF. As DNA, the CDR3 is TGCAGCGCCAAGGGAGGGGAGAGCTCCTACAATGAGCAGTTCTTC.

This clone occurred once. V usage is TRBV7-9 and J usage is TRBJ1-2, with D possibly matching TRBD1 (5 bases). This CDR3 region has 14 residues. Germline values: CDR1 SEHNR, CDR2 FQNEAQ (reference sequence). Trimming cost V 3 bases and J 2 bases, with 10 bases left between them. CDR3 DNA sequence: TGTGCCAGCAGCTTTGAGACAGTGAACTATGGCTACACCTTC. Amino acid sequence: CASSFETVNYGYTF.

The sample holds one count of this clone. The chain uses TRBV6-4 and TRBJ1-1, with TRBD1 matching 10 bases. Germline V gene sequence: CDR1 MRHNA, CDR2 SNTAGT. Trimming at V came to 8 bases and at J to 11 bases, leaving 11 bases not matched to a gene. The CDR3 is 13 residues long. The CDR3 DNA reads TGTGCCAGCTTCCGTGGACAGGGGGGTGAGGCTTTCTTT. The encoded protein is CASFRGQGGEAFF.

The chain is built from TRBV2 and TRBJ2-3; unclear D gene. Per the germline V gene, CDR1 is SNHLY and CDR2 is FYNNEI. CDR3 length equals 10 residues. The ends were cut back, 8 bases at V and 7 bases at J, with 7 bases in the middle. The chain's CDR3 is CASLDHTQYF. The CDR3 DNA is TGTGCCAGCTTAGATCATACGCAGTATTTT.

This sequence joins TRBV7-8 and TRBJ2-3, with D unclear. Germline values: CDR1 SGHVS, CDR2 FQNEAQ. V dropped 1 base and J dropped 7 bases, with 0 bases sitting between them. The CDR3 loop spans 10 amino acids. For the CDR3, the DNA is TGTGCCAGCAGCTTAGATACGCAGTATTTT. This codes for CASSLDTQYF. Drawing the rest from reference TRBV7-8 and TRBJ2-3, the complete variable domain is GAGVSQSPRYKVAKRGQDVALRCDPISGHVSLFWYQQALGQGPEFLTYFQNEAQLDKSGLPSDRFFAERPEGSVSTLKIQRTQQEDSAVYLCASSLDTQYFGPGTRLTVL.

V is TRBV4-1 and J is TRBJ2-7; TRBD1 aligns across 9 bases. J gave up 3 bases and V 3 bases, and 6 bases lay outside the gene matches. Germline CDR1 reads MGHRA; CDR2 reads YSYEKL. This CDR3 spans 15 amino acids. CDR3 DNA: TGCGCCAGCAGCCACAACACAGGGGGCGGCTACGAGCAGTACTTC. As protein: CASSHNTGGGYEQYF.

This chain joins TRBV11-2 and TRBJ2-1, with 8 nucleotides matching TRBD2. CDR1 is SGHAT, CDR2 FQNNGV, per germline. V was clipped by 4 bases and J by 6 bases; unmatched bases: 8. This CDR3 region has 15 residues. The CDR3 here is CASSSSGQGFNEQFF. The CDR3 DNA reads as TGTGCCAGCAGCTCTAGCGGGCAAGGGTTCAATGAGCAGTTCTTC.

The chain employs TRBV2 and TRBJ2-7; 12 nucleotides match TRBD2. V trimming: 2 bases; J trimming: 8 bases; junction bases outside the gene matches: 10. Germline V gene data show CDR1 as SNHLY and CDR2 as FYNNEI. The CDR3 sequence is 16 residues long. The CDR3 bases are TGTGCCAGCAGTGAATTCTCGGCTAGCGGGAGGGTCAAGCAGTACTTC. Protein product: CASSEFSASGRVKQYF.

The rearrangement links TRBV6-5 to TRBJ2-5; 11 bases are shared with TRBD2. Germline CDR1 and CDR2: MNHEY and SVGAGI. The CDR3 runs to 15 residues. Unmatched junction bases numbered 9, after V lost 7 bases and J lost 5 bases. The CDR3 bases are TGTGCCAGCACCTACCGACTAGCGGGAAGTGAGACCCAGTACTTC. It specifies CASTYRLAGSETQYF.

This chain joins TRBV6-6 and TRBJ2-7; the D gene could be TRBD1 or TRBD2 (5 bases each). CDR3 length: 13 residues. Germline values: CDR1 MNHNY, CDR2 SVGAGI (reference sequence). The V and J ends lost 6 bases and 2 bases respectively, with 11 bases between them. In nucleotides, the CDR3 is TGTGCCAGCAGACGGGACGGTACCTACGAGCAGTACTTC. Translation: CASRRDGTYEQYF.

This rearrangement joins TRBV7-9 to TRBJ2-7; D is uncertain. With 5 bases removed from V and 1 base from J, the gap between germline ends came to 12 bases. Germline-derived CDR1 and CDR2 are SEHNR and FQNEAQ (reference sequence). CDR3 size: 14 residues. CDR3 sequence: CASSADTVSYEQYF. CDR3 DNA: TGTGCCAGCAGCGCAGACACCGTTTCCTACGAGCAGTACTTC.

A word on this clone: This same CDR3 is encoded by further DNA sequences in the sample. The genes are TRBV27 and TRBJ2-7; D remains unclear. V was clipped by 3 bases and J by 1 base, with 7 bases between them. The CDR3 covers 13 residues. Germline V CDR1 and CDR2: MNHEY, SMNVEV (reference sequence). CDR3 region: CASSFSVSYEQYF. CDR3 nucleotide sequence: TGTGCCAGCAGTTTTAGTGTATCCTACGAGCAGTACTTC.

The rearrangement joins TRBV5-1 to TRBJ2-1; 11 bases match TRBD2. The CDR3 sequence is 17 residues long. Germline trimming cut 4 bases from V and 9 bases from J; bases unmatched to any gene: 15. Germline lookup yields CDR1 SGHRS and CDR2 YFSETQ. In DNA, the CDR3 is TGCGCCAGCAGCCGCGGGGGTAGCGGGAGGGCCTTGGTTGAGCAGTTCTTC. Amino acids: CASSRGGSGRALVEQFF.

The V gene is TRBV29-1, the J gene TRBJ2-7, with D maybe TRBD1 (6 bases). Germline values: CDR1 SQVTM, CDR2 ANQGSEA. V lost 4 bases and J lost 6, with 16 bases in between. This CDR3 contains 13 residues. In nucleotides, the CDR3 is TGCAGCGTTGGTACTACAGGGAAGGGCGAGCAGTACTTC. Its translation is CSVGTTGKGEQYF.

The V gene is TRBV28, the J gene TRBJ2-3; weak D call: TRBD1 (6 bases). V was cut by 2 bases and J by 1 base, with 7 bases left in between. The CDR3 runs 14 residues. Germline V gene data show CDR1 as MDHEN and CDR2 as SYDVKM. As DNA, the CDR3 is TGTGCCAGCAGTTTAGACAGGCGCACAGATACGCAGTATTTT. Translated, it gives CASSLDRRTDTQYF.

The V and J genes are TRBV5-5 and TRBJ2-7; TRBD1 aligns across 7 bases. J was trimmed by 2 bases and V by 0 bases; bases with no gene match: 2. Germline V lookup: CDR1 SGHKS, CDR2 YYEKEE (reference sequence). The CDR3 has 14 residues. The CDR3 is CASSLAQGAYEQYF. The CDR3 bases are TGTGCCAGCAGCTTGGCGCAGGGGGCCTACGAGCAGTACTTC.

The chain carries TRBV5-1 and TRBJ2-3, with 13 bases identical to TRBD2. Unmatched junction bases numbered 0, after V lost 2 bases and J lost 3 bases. CDR1 is SGHRS, CDR2 YFSETQ, per germline. The CDR3 length is 15 residues. This CDR3 is CASSLLAGGTDTQYF. Written as DNA, the CDR3 is TGCGCCAGCAGCTTACTAGCGGGAGGGACAGATACGCAGTATTTT.

The chain combines TRBV7-2 with TRBJ2-1, with D perhaps assigned TRBD1 or TRBD2 (6 bases each). Trimming stripped 5 bases from V and 4 bases from J, with 9 bases between. This CDR3 contains 13 residues. From germline, CDR1 is SGHTA and CDR2 FQGNSA. The CDR3 loop reads CASSRGAYNEQFF. In nucleotides, the CDR3 is TGTGCCAGCAGCAGGGGGGCGTACAATGAGCAGTTCTTC.

The chain carries TRBV27 and TRBJ2-1; 8 bases align to TRBD2. The CDR3 sequence is 15 residues long. Germline-derived CDR1 and CDR2 are MNHEY and SMNVEV (reference sequence). With 4 bases clipped from V and 5 bases from J, the junction kept 7 bases outside the gene matches. In DNA form, the CDR3 reads TGTGCCAGCAGTTATGGGACTAGTAGGAACAATGAGCAGTTCTTC. Protein sequence: CASSYGTSRNNEQFF.

The CDR3 DNA reads as TGCAGCGTTGACGGACTAGCGGGACCCTCGTACCGGGGTGAGCAGTTCTTC. Its translation: CSVDGLAGPSYRGEQFF. The chain has TRBV29-1 and TRBJ2-1; 12 bases match TRBD2. There are 17 residues in the CDR3. Trimming took 3 bases from V and 9 from J; bases not matched to a gene: 15. The germline V gene encodes CDR1 SQVTM and CDR2 ANQGSEA.

The chain couples TRBV18 to TRBJ2-3; maybe TRBD2 (6 bases). The CDR3 sequence is 14 residues long. The germline V gene has CDR1 KGHSH and CDR2 LQKENI. The V gene lost 4 bases and the J gene lost 5 bases, with 13 bases spanning the gap. The CDR3 DNA follows: TGTGCCAGCTCACTCATCGGAGGGAGAGATACGCAGTATTTT. Its translation: CASSLIGGRDTQYF.

This chain joins TRBV7-2 and TRBJ2-7, with D possibly being TRBD2 (6 bases). CDR1 SGHTA and CDR2 FQGNSA come from the germline V gene. This CDR3 comprises 11 residues. V lost 5 bases, J lost 6 bases, and 8 bases lay in between. CDR3 residues: CASSPGGEQYF. The CDR3 DNA reads TGTGCCAGCAGCCCCGGGGGCGAGCAGTACTTC.

CDR3 in amino acids: CASSETSGRNHEQYF. CDR3 in DNA: TGTGCCAGCAGCGAGACTAGCGGGAGAAACCACGAGCAGTACTTC. The V and J genes are TRBV28 and TRBJ2-7; TRBD2 matches 12 bases. The ends lost 6 bases at V and 5 bases at J; junction bases unmatched: 8. The CDR3 loop spans 15 amino acids. The germline V gene encodes CDR1 MDHEN and CDR2 SYDVKM.